A single sample is the source of the 28 T cell receptor beta chains below, sequenced in a study of shared clonotypes between healthy human individuals. Using immunoSEQ multiplex PCR, the repertoire was profiled, and TCRdb retains in-frame clones only, with some absent. The table records a few hundred thousand clones, around 80% of them present only once. Sequencing used PBMCs. The receptors derive from a woman in her thirties or forties in good health. Some clones in this sample may be carry-over from other donors' samples.

The V call is TRBV10-3, the J call TRBJ1-2; D remains ambiguous. The germline CDR1 and CDR2 sequences are ENHRY and SYGVKD. The V end lost 0 bases, the J end lost 6 bases, and 11 bases lay between the germline ends. This CDR3 has 14 amino acids. For the CDR3, the DNA is TGTGCCATCAGTGAGTCATCAGTTCGACATGGCTACACCTTC. Translating it yields CAISESSVRHGYTF.

The chain couples TRBV19 to TRBJ2-7; D uncertain. The CDR3 extends over 14 amino acids. Germline assignment: CDR1 LNHDA and CDR2 SQIVND (reference sequence). Trimming removed 4 bases from V and 3 bases from J, with 13 bases in between. For the CDR3, the DNA is TGTGCCAGTAGTAAATCTGCTGAGGTCTACGAGCAGTACTTC. Its protein is CASSKSAEVYEQYF.

V usage is TRBV2 and J usage is TRBJ1-6, with a possible D match to TRBD1 (5 bases). The germline V gene encodes CDR1 SNHLY and CDR2 FYNNEI. The CDR3 is 15 residues long. The V and J ends lost 7 bases and 7 bases respectively, with 17 bases between them. The chain's CDR3 is CASTNTGGVNSPLHF. The CDR3 DNA reads TGTGCCAGCACCAATACAGGTGGGGTGAATTCACCCCTCCACTTT. The full variable domain, in which reference TRBV2 and TRBJ1-6 provide the parts outside the CDR3, is EPEVTQTPSHQVTQMGQEVILRCVPISNHLYFYWYRQILGQKVEFLVSFYNNEISEKSEIFDDQFSVERPDGSNFTLKIRSTKLEDSAMYFCASTNTGGVNSPLHFGNGTRLTVT.

The chain employs TRBV28 and TRBJ1-5; TRBD1 might be the D (5 bases). Germline lookup yields CDR1 MDHEN and CDR2 SYDVKM. Trimming shortened V by 5 bases and J by 1 base, and 15 bases separated the two germline ends. The CDR3 extends over 16 amino acids. Here the CDR3 DNA reads TGTGCCAGCAGTCCCCTGAAGAGGGACAGCAATCAGCCCCAGCATTTT. Translation gives CASSPLKRDSNQPQHF. Full variable domain (rest looked up from reference TRBV28 and TRBJ1-5): DVKVTQSSRYLVKRTGEKVFLECVQDMDHENMFWYRQDPGLGLRLIYFSYDVKMKEKGDIPEGYSVSREKKERFSLILESASTNQTSMYLCASSPLKRDSNQPQHFGDGTRLSIL.

Only one count was recorded for this clone. This chain connects TRBV2 to TRBJ2-3; 7 nucleotides match TRBD2. The V gene's germline CDR1 is SNHLY and CDR2 FYNNEI. J lost 4 bases, V lost 7 bases, and 2 bases had no gene match. The length of the CDR3 is 12 residues. CDR3 residues: CASKREADTQYF. The CDR3 DNA reads TGTGCCAGCAAACGGGAGGCAGATACGCAGTATTTT.

The chain links TRBV11-3 to TRBJ2-3; D remains unclear. From germline, CDR1 is SGHNT and CDR2 YENEEA. There are 14 residues in the CDR3. The V end lost 1 base, the J end lost 0 bases, and 5 bases lay between the germline ends. Here the CDR3 DNA reads TGTGCCAGCAGCTTAGCGGCTAGCACAGATACGCAGTATTTT. Its translation: CASSLAASTDTQYF.

This clone was recorded only once. The V gene is TRBV11-2, the J gene TRBJ2-7; TRBD2 is a possible D gene (7 bases). With 1 base removed from V and 0 bases from J, the gap between germline ends came to 13 bases. CDR3 length equals 16 residues. The germline V gene encodes CDR1 SGHAT and CDR2 FQNNGV. The CDR3 protein is CASSLGVGGVSYEQYF. In DNA, the CDR3 is TGTGCCAGCAGCTTAGGGGTAGGGGGGGTCTCCTACGAGCAGTACTTC.

The chain uses TRBV7-9 and TRBJ2-1, with D uncertain. The V and J ends lost 1 base and 7 bases respectively, with 5 bases between them. This CDR3 is built from 12 residues. CDR1 is SEHNR, CDR2 FQNEAQ, per germline (reference sequence). Written as DNA, the CDR3 is TGTGCCAGCAGCTTAGACGGGAATGAGCAGTTCTTC. This codes for CASSLDGNEQFF.

This clone was found once. The chain combines TRBV10-3 with TRBJ2-3, with D perhaps matching TRBD2 (5 bases). The germline V gene encodes CDR1 ENHRY and CDR2 SYGVKD. The CDR3 has 14 amino acids. V was pared by 0 bases and J by 5 bases, with 9 bases between. DNA for the CDR3: TGTGCCATCAGTGAGTCCCGGGGTGAAGATACGCAGTATTTT. This encodes CAISESRGEDTQYF.

This clone was detected once. The chain combines TRBV19 with TRBJ1-4; D not resolved. The ends were cut back, 5 bases at V and 5 bases at J, with 12 bases in the middle. The CDR3 is 14 amino acids. The V gene's germline CDR1 is LNHDA and CDR2 SQIVND (reference sequence). The CDR3 DNA reads TGTGCCAGTAGTGGACGGGCCGAGAATGAAAAACTGTTTTTT. Its protein is CASSGRAENEKLFF.

The chain recombines TRBV25-1 with TRBJ2-7; 14 nucleotides align to TRBD2. Germline values: CDR1 MGHDK, CDR2 SYGVNS. V lost 2 bases, J lost 9 bases, and 6 bases stayed unmatched. This CDR3 is built from 15 residues. The CDR3, as DNA: TGTGCCAGCAGTGAACACGGGACTAGCGGGAGTTGGCAGTACTTC. Translated, it gives CASSEHGTSGSWQYF.

The chain employs TRBV7-2 and TRBJ2-1, with TRBD2 matching 10 bases. Germline V CDR1 and CDR2: SGHTA, FQGNSA. There are 15 residues in the CDR3. V was pared by 3 bases and J by 7 bases, with 6 bases of the junction left unmatched. The CDR3 is CASSFSLAGTNEQFF. In DNA form, the CDR3 reads TGTGCCAGCAGCTTTTCACTAGCGGGAACGAATGAGCAGTTCTTC.

The chain carries TRBV19 and TRBJ2-2, with D possibly being TRBD1 (6 bases). Germline CDR1 reads LNHDA; CDR2 reads SQIVND (reference sequence). Trimming left V 4 bases short and J 5 bases short, with 14 bases between. The CDR3 has 15 amino acids. The CDR3 nucleotides read TGTGCCAGTAGTAACAGGGTAAGGCGGACCGGGGAGCTGTTTTTT. As protein: CASSNRVRRTGELFF.

This clone was counted once. This chain links TRBV27 with TRBJ2-5, with 7 bases that match TRBD2. Germline CDR1 is MNHEY and CDR2 is SMNVEV (reference sequence). Trimming at V came to 6 bases and at J to 0 bases, leaving 7 bases not matched to a gene. CDR3 length: 15 residues. DNA of the CDR3: TGTGCCAGCAGCCCACTAGCGCAGTACCAAGAGACCCAGTACTTC. Encoded protein: CASSPLAQYQETQYF.

The rearrangement uses TRBV4-3 and TRBJ2-5, with D tentatively TRBD1 or TRBD2 (6 bases each). This CDR3 is 18 amino acids long. The germline gives CDR1 LGHNA, CDR2 YSLEER. Trimming removed 0 bases from V and 1 base from J, with 18 bases in between. CDR3 sequence: CASSQDRPGGEVQETQYF. The CDR3 coding sequence is TGCGCCAGCAGCCAAGATCGGCCCGGGGGCGAGGTCCAAGAGACCCAGTACTTC.

V is TRBV27 and J is TRBJ2-3, with TRBD2 as a possible D gene (5 bases). Germline V gene data show CDR1 as MNHEY and CDR2 as SMNVEV (reference sequence). This CDR3 spans 16 amino acids. V dropped 2 bases and J dropped 3 bases, with 15 bases sitting between them. CDR3 DNA sequence: TGTGCCAGCAGTTTAATGCGCGGGCTCCTTACAGATACGCAGTATTTT. This gives the protein CASSLMRGLLTDTQYF.

CDR3 nucleotide sequence: TGTGCCACCCTGCAGGACGAGCAGTACTTC. Translated, it gives CATLQDEQYF. The chain is built from TRBV21-1 and TRBJ2-7; the listed D gene, TRBD1, was not tested against the DNA. TRBV21-1 is designated a pseudogene. The CDR3 is 10 amino acids.

V usage is TRBV30 and J usage is TRBJ1-5, with D possibly matching TRBD1 (5 bases). V was pared by 1 base and J by 6 bases, with 13 bases between. Germline lookup yields CDR1 GTSNPN and CDR2 SVGIG (reference sequence). CDR3 length: 14 amino acids. The CDR3 nucleotides are TGTGCCTGGAGTGGTGGGGCGGAGGGTCAGCCCCAGCATTTT. This sequence encodes CAWSGGAEGQPQHF.

The V and J genes are TRBV6-5 and TRBJ1-2; no definite D call. V lost 2 bases and J lost 6, with 10 bases in between. CDR1 is MNHEY and CDR2 is SVGAGI in the germline V gene. CDR3 length: 13 amino acids. CDR3 in amino acids: CASSYTRFDGYTF. In nucleotides, the CDR3 is TGTGCCAGCAGTTACACCAGGTTTGATGGCTACACCTTC.

The rearrangement uses TRBV27 and TRBJ2-2; 9 nucleotides align to TRBD2. Germline assignment: CDR1 MNHEY and CDR2 SMNVEV (reference sequence). The trim removed 4 bases at V and 6 bases at J, leaving 9 bases unmatched. The CDR3 has 16 residues. CDR3 bases: TGTGCCAGCAGTTGGACCGGGACTAGCAACCCCGGGGAGCTGTTTTTT. Encoded protein: CASSWTGTSNPGELFF.

The chain has TRBV28 and TRBJ2-7; the D call may be TRBD1 or TRBD2 (6 bases each). Germline CDR1 is MDHEN and CDR2 is SYDVKM. The CDR3 has 15 amino acids. V lost 4 bases and J 10 bases, leaving 23 bases between the germline ends. The CDR3 region has the DNA TGTGCCAGCAGTTCCTCGGACAGTTGGGGGGCCCTCCAGTACTTC. Residues: CASSSSDSWGALQYF.

In its sample, this clone was seen once. V is TRBV7-9 and J is TRBJ2-1; unclear D gene. Germline assignment: CDR1 SEHNR and CDR2 FQNEAQ (reference sequence). The CDR3 extends over 14 amino acids. Deletions cut 5 bases from V and 5 bases from J, with 13 bases between. This chain's CDR3 is CASSPRPPHNEQFF. CDR3 DNA sequence: TGTGCCAGCAGCCCCCGGCCCCCCCACAATGAGCAGTTCTTC.

The chain is built from TRBV19 and TRBJ1-5, with 7 bases identical to TRBD1. The CDR3 is 15 amino acids. V trimming: 2 bases; J trimming: 3 bases; junction bases outside the gene matches: 4. Germline lookup yields CDR1 LNHDA and CDR2 SQIVND (reference sequence). The CDR3: CASSITGAYNQPQHF. The DNA for the CDR3 is TGTGCCAGTAGTATAACAGGGGCCTACAATCAGCCCCAGCATTTT.

The rearrangement joins TRBV11-2 to TRBJ2-3, with unresolved D. V was trimmed by 5 bases and J by 8 bases, leaving 17 bases between them. CDR1 SGHAT and CDR2 FQNNGV come from the germline V gene. The CDR3 extends over 14 amino acids. Here the CDR3 DNA reads TGTGCCAGCAGCGCCATTACCCGCCCGGGTACGCAGTATTTT. It yields the protein CASSAITRPGTQYF.

The V call is TRBV5-6, the J call TRBJ2-3; tentatively, D is TRBD2 (6 bases). The CDR3 is 13 residues long. CDR1 SGHDT and CDR2 YYEEEE come from the germline V gene. The CDR3 sequence: CAYSPAGIETQYF. The DNA of the CDR3 is TGTGCATATAGTCCTGCGGGAATAGAAACGCAGTATTTT.

This clone was counted once. The J gene is TRBJ2-5, the V gene TRBV28; D not resolved. CDR1 and CDR2 (germline): MDHEN, SYDVKM. There are 15 residues in the CDR3. V gave up 6 bases and J gave up 1 base, with 15 bases separating them. CDR3 DNA: TGTGCCAGCAGCCCTCCCAGTAGTGGCCAAGAGACCCAGTACTTC. Its protein is CASSPPSSGQETQYF.

This rearrangement joins TRBV7-2 to TRBJ2-5; D is uncertain. Germline CDR1 reads SGHTA; CDR2 reads FQGNSA. The CDR3 sequence is 15 residues long. Trimming removed 8 bases from V and 5 bases from J, with 21 bases in between. CDR3 in amino acids: CASRLSKAVWETQYF. CDR3 sequence (DNA): TGTGCCAGCCGCCTGTCTAAGGCCGTGTGGGAGACCCAGTACTTC.

V and J are TRBV2 and TRBJ2-1; 11 nucleotides line up with TRBD2. The ends lost 6 bases at V and 6 bases at J; junction bases unmatched: 1. The germline gives CDR1 SNHLY, CDR2 FYNNEI. The CDR3 extends over 13 amino acids. CDR3 sequence reads: CASRLAGVNEQFF. CDR3 nucleotide sequence: TGTGCCAGCAGACTAGCGGGAGTCAATGAGCAGTTCTTC.